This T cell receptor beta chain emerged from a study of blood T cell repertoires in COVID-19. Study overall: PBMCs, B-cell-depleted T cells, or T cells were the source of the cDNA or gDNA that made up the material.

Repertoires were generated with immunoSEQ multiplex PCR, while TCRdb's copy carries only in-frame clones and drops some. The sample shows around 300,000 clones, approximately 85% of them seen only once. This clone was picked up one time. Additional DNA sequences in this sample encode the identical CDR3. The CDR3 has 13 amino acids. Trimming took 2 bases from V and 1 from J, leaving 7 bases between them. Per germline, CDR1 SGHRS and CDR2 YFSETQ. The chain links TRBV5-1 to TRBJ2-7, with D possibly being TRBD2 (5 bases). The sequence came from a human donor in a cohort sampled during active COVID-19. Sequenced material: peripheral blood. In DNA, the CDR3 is TGCGCCAGCAGCTTAACGGGATCCTACGAGCAGTACTTC. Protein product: CASSLTGSYEQYF.